This record looks at one TCR beta chain sequence and its context. Original analysis: Nucleated cell number was recorded as an estimate derived from reference gene primer amplification. Produced via immunoSEQ multiplex PCR; TCRdb's table is partial and in-frame only. For V, J and clone size, that table is used; D and trimming come from the DNA. The data hold 240,000 or so clones, with around 89% observed a single time. V lost 4 bases to trimming and J lost 6 bases; unmatched junction nucleotides: 13. This CDR3 has 16 amino acids. Germline V gene sequence: CDR1 SGHTS, CDR2 YDEGEE. This sample is drawn from a study of blood T cell repertoires in COVID-19.

The TCR sequence derives from a man in his forties who had recovered from COVID-19. The sequenced material came from PBMCs or T cells enriched from blood (not recorded which). This chain connects TRBV5-8 to TRBJ1-1, with 9 nucleotides matching TRBD1. CDR3 protein: CASSVRDRVMIAEAFF. As DNA, the CDR3 is TGTGCCAGCAGCGTACGGGACAGGGTTATGATCGCTGAAGCTTTCTTT.